These T cell receptor beta chains were read from a single sample in a study of T cells in Graves' hyperthyroidism and ophthalmopathy. TCRdb re-called the multiplex PCR reads with MiXCR, one entry per CDR3 protein. In the table there are fewer than 700,000 distinct CDR3 sequences, 15% to 20% of which are singletons. The sequencing sample was made of blood. Receptors originate from a woman aged 18-30 years with Graves' ophthalmopathy. Both conserved end residues are part of each CDR3. A D gene is named only where the DNA matches it firmly. Rows may omit the clone size; those that give it use once, few, many or a size class.

CDR3 protein	CDR3 DNA	D gene	J gene	clone size	V gene
CASSSRPLGQGNSGNTIYF	TGTGCCAGCAGCTCACGACCCTTGGGACAGGGAAACTCTGGAAACACCATATATTTT	TRBD1	TRBJ1-3	many	TRBV12-3/TRBV12-4
CASTQTGQRYGYTF	TGTGCCAGCACCCAAACGGGGCAGCGGTATGGCTACACCTTC	.	TRBJ1-2	many	TRBV6-2/TRBV6-3
CASSIAQEETQYF	TGTGCCAGTAGTATAGCCCAGGAGGAGACCCAGTACTTC	.	TRBJ2-5	few	TRBV19
CASSPRPVNTEAFF	TGTGCCAGCTCACCAAGGCCGGTGAACACTGAAGCTTTCTTT	.	TRBJ1-1	many	TRBV18
CASSPRTSGSEQYF	TGTGCCAGCAGCCCCCGGACTAGCGGGAGCGAGCAGTACTTC	TRBD2	TRBJ2-7	many	TRBV11-2
CASSRIGQGADEQYF	TGTGCCAGCAGCCGAATCGGACAGGGGGCAGACGAGCAGTACTTC	TRBD1	TRBJ2-7	.	TRBV7-9
CACTDRGDLGTEAFF	TGTGCCTGTACGGACAGGGGAGATTTAGGCACTGAAGCTTTCTTT	TRBD1	TRBJ1-1	few	TRBV30
CASSLRLDNEQFF	TGTGCCAGCAGCTTGAGGCTAGACAATGAGCAGTTCTTC	.	TRBJ2-1	many	TRBV11-3
CSGVGLAGAGNEQFF	TGCAGCGGGGTAGGACTAGCGGGAGCGGGCAATGAGCAGTTCTTC	TRBD2	TRBJ2-1	.	TRBV29-1
CASSRGTGGADSPLHF	TGTGCCAGTAGCCGTGGGACAGGGGGCGCGGATTCACCCCTCCACTTT	TRBD1	TRBJ1-6	.	TRBV19
CASRPYQYSDYSNQPQHF	TGTGCCAGCCGTCCGTACCAGTATTCCGACTATAGCAATCAGCCCCAGCATTTT	.	TRBJ1-5	few	TRBV28
CASRELAGGWNEQFF	TGTGCCAGCAGAGAACTAGCGGGAGGTTGGAATGAGCAGTTCTTC	TRBD2	TRBJ2-1	.	TRBV6-1
CASSVIPGQGIEKLFF	TGTGCCAGTAGTGTAATCCCGGGACAGGGGATTGAAAAACTGTTTTTT	TRBD1	TRBJ1-4	.	TRBV19
CASSYPSGTGTRGTEAFF	TGTGCCAGCAGTTACCCTTCCGGGACTGGGACGCGGGGCACTGAAGCTTTCTTT	.	TRBJ1-1	.	TRBV27
CASSSTDGTSAYNEQFF	TGCGCCAGCAGCTCCACGGACGGTACTAGCGCTTACAATGAGCAGTTCTTC	TRBD2	TRBJ2-1	many	TRBV5-1
CASKAGTGNEKLFF	TGTGCCAGCAAAGCCGGGACAGGGAACGAAAAACTGTTTTTT	TRBD1	TRBJ1-4	many	TRBV2
CASSLARASTSTDTQYF	TGCGCCAGCAGCTTGGCTCGGGCTAGTACTAGCACAGATACGCAGTATTTT	.	TRBJ2-3	many	TRBV5-1
CASSLGPIGEQYF	TGTGCCAGCAGCTTAGGCCCCATCGGAGAGCAGTACTTC	.	TRBJ2-7	many	TRBV11-2
CASSEGARQFNQPQHF	TGTGCCAGCAGTGAAGGAGCCCGACAGTTCAATCAGCCCCAGCATTTT	.	TRBJ1-5	.	TRBV6-1
CASGTGGYSNQPQHF	TGTGCCAGCGGGACAGGGGGTTATAGCAATCAGCCCCAGCATTTT	TRBD1	TRBJ1-5	few	TRBV2
CAWSYSRGRMGYTF	TGTGCCTGGAGTTATAGCAGGGGGCGCATGGGCTACACCTTC	TRBD1	TRBJ1-2	.	TRBV30
CATSDSGQAYEQYF	TGTGCCACCAGTGACTCCGGACAGGCCTACGAGCAGTACTTC	TRBD1	TRBJ2-7	few	TRBV24-1
CATSRDGGEAFF	TGTGCCACCAGCAGAGATGGGGGTGAAGCTTTCTTT	.	TRBJ1-1	many	TRBV15
CASSELGVYGCTF	TGTGCCAGCAGCGAACTGGGAGTCTATGGCTGCACCTTC	.	TRBJ1-2	.	TRBV2
CASSKTGESTYEQYF	TGTGCCAGCAGCAAGACAGGGGAGTCGACCTACGAGCAGTACTTC	TRBD1	TRBJ2-7	many	TRBV7-9
CSARDPGGIDTIYF	TGCAGTGCTAGAGATCCAGGTGGAATAGACACCATATATTTT	.	TRBJ1-3	.	TRBV20-1